One and the same sample provided the 3 T cell receptor beta chains below, sequenced in a study of blood T cell repertoires in COVID-19. Assay used: immunoSEQ multiplex PCR; TCRdb lists only in-frame clones, some missing. The table has about 200,000 clones, roughly four fifths seen once; the top ten hold about 13%. Specimen: peripheral blood. Every receptor here comes from a man aged 45 to 65 who had recovered from COVID-19.

This chain links TRBV5-6 with TRBJ2-7; D gene uncertain. The CDR3 is made up of 13 amino acids. Trimming removed 1 base from V and 3 bases from J, with 8 bases in between. The V gene's germline CDR1 is SGHDT and CDR2 YYEEEE. CDR3 loop: CASSLPASYEQYF. As DNA, the CDR3 is TGTGCCAGCAGCTTGCCAGCTAGCTACGAGCAGTACTTC.

The V gene is TRBV29-1, the J gene TRBJ1-2; 9 nucleotides align to TRBD1. V was pared by 5 bases and J by 4 bases, with 5 bases of the junction left unmatched. The V gene's germline CDR1 is SQVTM and CDR2 ANQGSEA. The CDR3 contains 13 residues. CDR3 coding DNA: TGCAGCGTTTTTGGACAGGGGAGCTATGGCTACACCTTC. Amino acid sequence: CSVFGQGSYGYTF.

This clone has a handful of counts. The V and J genes are TRBV5-6 and TRBJ1-1; possible D gene TRBD1, 6 bases. Trimming left V 3 bases short and J 4 bases short, with 16 bases between. This CDR3 region has 15 residues. Germline CDR1 reads SGHDT; CDR2 reads YYEEEE. The CDR3 loop is CASSWTGGAGTEAFF. The CDR3 DNA follows: TGTGCCAGCAGCTGGACGGGGGGGGCTGGCACTGAAGCTTTCTTT.